The clone carrying this TCR beta chain was detected a few times. Unique molecular identifiers were built into the TCRbeta library. TCRdb re-derived calls from the PCR reads in MiXCR, one entry per CDR3 protein. This table has nearly 550,000 distinct CDR3 sequences, around 18% appearing once. This sample stems from a study of T-cell reconstitution after alpha-beta-depleted transplantation in children. V was trimmed by 6 bases and J by 1 base, leaving 13 bases between them. The CDR3 spans 14 residues. The germline V gene has CDR1 DFQATT and CDR2 SNEGSKA (reference sequence). This receptor was identified in a human donor who donated a stem cell graft to a child with acute lymphoblastic leukemia. Specimen: PBMCs from the stem cell graft donor, collected from the stem cell graft. The V call is TRBV20-1, the J call TRBJ1-5; D ambiguous. CDR3 in amino acids: CSAKRPGSNQPQHF. In DNA, the CDR3 is TGCAGTGCCAAGCGACCTGGGAGCAATCAGCCCCAGCATTTT.